Below, 9 T cell receptor beta chains from the same sample are listed, as sequenced in a study of shared clonotypes between healthy human individuals. Generated by immunoSEQ multiplex PCR, the TCRdb table keeps only in-frame clones and is missing some. The table has over a million clones, approximately 98.5% seen once. Input material: naive CD4+ T cells sorted from blood. The subset was: CD45RA+ positively selected. The source is a man aged 25 to 40 in good health.

The chain joins TRBV21-1 to TRBJ1-5. TRBV21-1 is flagged as a pseudogene. CDR3 length equals 15 residues. CDR3 sequence (DNA): TGTGCCAGCAGCAGTCGCCAGCCCAGCAATCAGCCCCAGCATTTT. Translated, it gives CASSSRQPSNQPQHF.

J is TRBJ2-1 and V is TRBV27; weak D call: TRBD2 (6 bases). The V end was cut by 8 bases, the J end by 6 bases, with 17 bases between. CDR1 MNHEY and CDR2 SMNVEV come from the germline V gene (reference sequence). This CDR3 region has 14 residues. The CDR3, as DNA: TGTGCCAGCTACGGGACTCGAGGACCCAATGAGCAGTTCTTC. Translating it yields CASYGTRGPNEQFF.

J is TRBJ2-7 and V is TRBV6-1, with unresolved D. Trimming shortened V by 2 bases and J by 7 bases, and 12 bases separated the two germline ends. Germline CDR1 and CDR2: MNHNS and SASEGT. The CDR3 is 13 residues long. The CDR3 sequence: CASSEPVPWEQYF. The CDR3 coding sequence is TGTGCCAGCAGTGAACCAGTTCCTTGGGAGCAGTACTTC.

The chain is built from TRBV7-7 and TRBJ2-1, with D perhaps matching TRBD1 (5 bases). This CDR3 is built from 14 residues. Trimming removed 1 base from V and 7 bases from J, with 11 bases in between. Germline assignment: CDR1 SSHAT and CDR2 FNYEAQ (reference sequence). DNA for the CDR3: TGTGCCAGCAGCTTAGTATGGGGCGCGAATGAGCAGTTCTTC. Amino acid sequence: CASSLVWGANEQFF.

The rearrangement uses TRBV11-3 and TRBJ2-2, with D perhaps matching TRBD1 (6 bases). The germline V gene encodes CDR1 SGHNT and CDR2 YENEEA. V lost 0 bases and J 1 base, leaving 9 bases between the germline ends. The CDR3 runs 16 residues. CDR3 sequence reads: CASSLETGRNTGELFF. The CDR3 DNA follows: TGTGCCAGCAGCTTAGAAACAGGGAGGAACACCGGGGAGCTGTTTTTT. Supplemented by reference TRBV11-3 and TRBJ2-2, the full variable domain reads EAGVVQSPRYKIIEKKQPVAFWCNPISGHNTLYWYLQNLGQGPELLIRYENEEAVDDSQLPKDRFSAERLKGVDSTLKIQPAELGDSAVYLCASSLETGRNTGELFFGEGSRLTVL.

This chain links TRBV2 with TRBJ2-1; weak D call: TRBD2 (7 bases). Germline V gene sequence: CDR1 SNHLY, CDR2 FYNNEI. Between the trimmed V and J ends, which lost 3 bases and 6 bases, there was a span of 21 bases. The CDR3 contains 17 residues. The CDR3 reads CASSDWGRLASANEQFF. DNA of the CDR3: TGTGCCAGCAGTGATTGGGGGCGACTAGCAAGTGCCAATGAGCAGTTCTTC.

In regard to this clone: One junction end does not reproduce the germline sequence, and a read error may be involved. This chain links TRBV10-3 with TRBJ1-2, with D unresolved. The CDR3 loop spans 13 amino acids. Germline-derived CDR1 and CDR2 are ENHRY and SYGVKD. In DNA, the CDR3 is TGTGCCACCTGGGCCCTCGCTAATTATGGCTACACCTTC. This gives the protein CATWALANYGYTF.

The chain uses TRBV4-3 and TRBJ2-1; tentatively, D is TRBD2 (5 bases). The germline V gene encodes CDR1 LGHNA and CDR2 YSLEER. The CDR3 loop spans 17 amino acids. The V and J ends lost 1 base and 1 base respectively, with 14 bases between them. The CDR3 region is CASSQGGNLLSYNEQFF. The CDR3 nucleotides are TGCGCCAGCAGCCAAGGAGGGAACCTGCTTTCCTACAATGAGCAGTTCTTC.

The gene calls are TRBV10-1 and TRBJ2-5; D may be TRBD2 (6 bases). The CDR3 consists of 17 residues. V was clipped by 2 bases and J by 1 base, with 17 bases between them. Looked up from germline, CDR1 is WNHNN and CDR2 is SYGVQD (reference sequence). The CDR3: CASSERSGGPPQETQYF. In nucleotides, the CDR3 is TGCGCCAGCAGTGAGAGGAGTGGAGGGCCACCCCAAGAGACCCAGTACTTC.